The entry below describes one T cell receptor beta chain. Each recovered donor of Cohort 3 presented with two negative PCRs, clearance, or symptom resolution. Trimming left V 4 bases short and J 3 bases short, with 10 bases between. CDR1 is SNHLY, CDR2 FYNNEI, per germline. The CDR3 extends over 14 amino acids. The source of the sample is a study of blood T cell repertoires in COVID-19. Study at large: Both acute and convalescent COVID-19 samples were obtained from the United States, Italy and Spain.

Some clones are missing from TCRdb's copy, which holds only in-frame ones; the method was immunoSEQ multiplex PCR. Of around 130,000 clones listed, 80% to 85% are singletons. This chain links TRBV2 with TRBJ1-5; D is perhaps TRBD1 (5 bases). This sequence originates from a man aged 25 to 45 who had recovered from COVID-19. Sequences were obtained from PBMCs or T cells enriched from blood (not recorded which). CDR3 residues: CASSGPGNNQPQHF. CDR3 nucleotide sequence: TGTGCCAGCAGTGGTCCAGGGAACAATCAGCCCCAGCATTTT. The full variable domain, its missing parts supplied by reference TRBV2 and TRBJ1-5, is EPEVTQTPSHQVTQMGQEVILRCVPISNHLYFYWYRQILGQKVEFLVSFYNNEISEKSEIFDDQFSVERPDGSNFTLKIRSTKLEDSAMYFCASSGPGNNQPQHFGDGTRLSIL.